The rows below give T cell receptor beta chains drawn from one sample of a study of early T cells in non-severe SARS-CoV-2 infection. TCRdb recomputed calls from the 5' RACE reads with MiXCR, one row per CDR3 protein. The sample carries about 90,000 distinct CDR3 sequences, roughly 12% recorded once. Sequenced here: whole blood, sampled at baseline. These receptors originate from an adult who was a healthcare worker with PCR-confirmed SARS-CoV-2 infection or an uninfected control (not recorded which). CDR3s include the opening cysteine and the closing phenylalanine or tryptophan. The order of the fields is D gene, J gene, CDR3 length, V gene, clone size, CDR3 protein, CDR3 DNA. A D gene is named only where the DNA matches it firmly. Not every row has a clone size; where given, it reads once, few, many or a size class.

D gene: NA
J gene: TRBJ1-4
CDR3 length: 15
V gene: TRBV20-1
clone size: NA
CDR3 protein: CSARVPGARNEKLFF
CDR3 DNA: TGCAGTGCTAGAGTCCCGGGGGCCCGAAATGAAAAACTGTTTTTT

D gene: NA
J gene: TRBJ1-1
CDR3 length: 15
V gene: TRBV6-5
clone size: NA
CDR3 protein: CASSLRPGVNTEAFF
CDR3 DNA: TGTGCCAGCAGTTTACGTCCGGGGGTGAACACTGAAGCTTTCTTT

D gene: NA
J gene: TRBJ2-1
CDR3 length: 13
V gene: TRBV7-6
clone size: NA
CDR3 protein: CASLPGYSHEQFF
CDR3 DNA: TGTGCCAGCCTCCCAGGGTATAGCCATGAGCAGTTCTTC

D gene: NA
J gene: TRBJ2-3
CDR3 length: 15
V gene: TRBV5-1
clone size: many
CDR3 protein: CASSLEGSSTDTQYF
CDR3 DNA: TGCGCCAGCAGCTTGGAGGGGTCTAGCACAGATACGCAGTATTTT

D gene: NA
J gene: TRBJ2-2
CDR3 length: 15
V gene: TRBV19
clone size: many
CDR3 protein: CASSISPDRTGELFF
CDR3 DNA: TGTGCCAGTAGTATATCCCCGGACAGAACCGGGGAGCTGTTTTTT

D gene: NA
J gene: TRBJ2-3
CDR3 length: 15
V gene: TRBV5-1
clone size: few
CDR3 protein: CASSLRGLPTDTQYF
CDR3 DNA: TGCGCCAGCAGCTTACGGGGCTTGCCTACAGATACGCAGTATTTT

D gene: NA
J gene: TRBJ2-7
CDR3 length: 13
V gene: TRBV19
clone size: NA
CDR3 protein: CASSLRTGDEQYF
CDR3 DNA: TGTGCCAGTAGCCTGCGGACGGGGGACGAGCAGTACTTC

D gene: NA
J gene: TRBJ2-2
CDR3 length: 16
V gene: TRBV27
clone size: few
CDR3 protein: CASSFTSTTNTGELFF
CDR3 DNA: TGTGCCAGCAGTTTCACTTCGACGACGAACACCGGGGAGCTGTTTTTT

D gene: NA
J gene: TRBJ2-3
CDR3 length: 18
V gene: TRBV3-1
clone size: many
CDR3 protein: CASSQDRIGPLSTDTQYF
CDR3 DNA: TGTGCCAGCAGCCAAGATAGGATCGGGCCTCTCAGCACAGATACGCAGTATTTT

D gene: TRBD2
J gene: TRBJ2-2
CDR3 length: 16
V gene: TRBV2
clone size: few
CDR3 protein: CASSGTSGMGTGELFF
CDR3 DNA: TGTGCCAGCAGCGGGACTAGCGGGATGGGTACCGGGGAGCTGTTTTTT

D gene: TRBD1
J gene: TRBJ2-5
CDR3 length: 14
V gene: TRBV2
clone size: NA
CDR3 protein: CASSVRDSRETQYF
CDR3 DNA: TGTGCCAGCAGTGTAAGGGACAGCAGAGAGACCCAGTACTTC

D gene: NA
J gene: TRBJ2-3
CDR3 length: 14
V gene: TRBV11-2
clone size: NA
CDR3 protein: CASSSNRGHGTQYF
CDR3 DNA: TGTGCCAGCAGCTCGAACCGGGGCCACGGTACGCAGTATTTT

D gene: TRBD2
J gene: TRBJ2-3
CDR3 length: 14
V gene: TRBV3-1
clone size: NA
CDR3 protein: CASSLLADTDTQYF
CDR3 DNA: TGTGCCAGCAGCCTGCTAGCGGACACAGATACGCAGTATTTT

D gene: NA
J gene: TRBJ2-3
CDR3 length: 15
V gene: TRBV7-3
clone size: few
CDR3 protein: CASSLRGSYTDTQYF
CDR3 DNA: TGTGCCAGCAGCTTACGAGGTAGCTACACAGATACGCAGTATTTT

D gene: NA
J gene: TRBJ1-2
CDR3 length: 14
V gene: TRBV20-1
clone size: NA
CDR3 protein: CSARGTVDNYGYTF
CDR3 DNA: TGCAGTGCTAGAGGGACAGTCGATAACTATGGCTACACCTTC

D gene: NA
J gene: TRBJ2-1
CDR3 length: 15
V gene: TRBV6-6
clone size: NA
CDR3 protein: CASSYSPGLYNEQFF
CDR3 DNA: TGTGCCAGCAGTTACTCCCCGGGACTTTACAATGAGCAGTTCTTC

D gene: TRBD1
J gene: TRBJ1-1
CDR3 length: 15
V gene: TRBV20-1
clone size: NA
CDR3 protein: CSASPGQTEVTEAFF
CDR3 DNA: TGCAGTGCTAGCCCGGGACAGACCGAGGTCACTGAAGCTTTCTTT

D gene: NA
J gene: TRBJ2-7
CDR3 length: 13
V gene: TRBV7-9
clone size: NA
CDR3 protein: CASTLELAYEQYF
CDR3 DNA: TGTGCCAGCACCCTCGAGCTGGCCTACGAGCAGTACTTC

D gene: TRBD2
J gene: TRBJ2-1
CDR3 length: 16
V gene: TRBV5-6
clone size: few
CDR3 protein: CASSLPTSHSYNEQFF
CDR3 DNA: TGTGCCAGCAGCTTGCCGACTAGCCACTCCTACAATGAGCAGTTCTTC

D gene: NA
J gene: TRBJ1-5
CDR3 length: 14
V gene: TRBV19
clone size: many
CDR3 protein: CASSIVQENQPQHF
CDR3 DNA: TGTGCCAGTAGTATAGTCCAGGAGAATCAGCCCCAGCATTTT

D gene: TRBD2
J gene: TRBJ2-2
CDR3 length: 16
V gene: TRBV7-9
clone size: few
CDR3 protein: CASSYLGVAGPGELFF
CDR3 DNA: TGTGCCAGCAGCTACCTTGGGGTAGCGGGACCGGGGGAGCTGTTTTTT

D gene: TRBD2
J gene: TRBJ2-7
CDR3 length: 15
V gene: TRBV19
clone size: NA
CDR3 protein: CASSIASGSSYEQYF
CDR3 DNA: TGTGCCAGTAGTATCGCGAGCGGGAGCTCCTACGAGCAGTACTTC

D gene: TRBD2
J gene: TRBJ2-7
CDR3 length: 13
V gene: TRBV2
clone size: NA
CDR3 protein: CASRAYPREKQYF
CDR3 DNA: TGTGCCAGCAGGGCTTACCCGCGGGAGAAGCAGTACTTC

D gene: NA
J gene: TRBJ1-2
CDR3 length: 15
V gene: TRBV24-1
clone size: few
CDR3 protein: CATSRGDLTNYGYTF
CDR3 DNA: TGTGCCACCAGCCGTGGGGATCTCACCAACTATGGCTACACCTTC

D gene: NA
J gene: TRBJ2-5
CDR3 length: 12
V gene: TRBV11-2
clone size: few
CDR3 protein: CASSPQGETQYF
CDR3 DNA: TGTGCCAGCAGCCCGCAGGGGGAGACCCAGTACTTC

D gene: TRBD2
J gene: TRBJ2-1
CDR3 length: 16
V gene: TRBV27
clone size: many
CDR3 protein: CASSLLAGKSRDEQFF
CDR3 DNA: TGTGCCAGCAGTCTTTTAGCGGGAAAAAGTCGGGATGAGCAGTTCTTC

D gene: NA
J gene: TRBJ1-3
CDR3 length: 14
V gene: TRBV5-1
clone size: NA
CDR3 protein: CASSLGESGNTIYF
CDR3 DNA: TGCGCCAGCAGCTTGGGGGAATCTGGAAACACCATATATTTT

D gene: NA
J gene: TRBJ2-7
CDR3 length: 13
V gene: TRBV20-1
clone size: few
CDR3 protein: CSATTVTSYEQYF
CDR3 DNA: TGCAGTGCTACGACAGTGACCTCCTACGAGCAGTACTTC

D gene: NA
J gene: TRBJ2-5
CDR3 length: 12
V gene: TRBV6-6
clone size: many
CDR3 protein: CASEEVGETQYF
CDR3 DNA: TGTGCCAGCGAGGAGGTGGGGGAGACCCAGTACTTC

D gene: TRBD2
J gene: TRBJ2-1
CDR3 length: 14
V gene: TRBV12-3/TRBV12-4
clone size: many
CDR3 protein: CASSPGTSYHEQFF
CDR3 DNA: TGTGCCAGCAGTCCCGGGACTAGCTACCATGAGCAGTTCTTC

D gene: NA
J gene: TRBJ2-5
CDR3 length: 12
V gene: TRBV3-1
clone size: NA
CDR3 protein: CASIDSAECQYF
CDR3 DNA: TGTGCCAGCATCGACTCGGCGGAGTGCCAGTACTTC

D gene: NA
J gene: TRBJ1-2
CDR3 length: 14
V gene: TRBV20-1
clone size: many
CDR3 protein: CSAREYQGRSGYTF
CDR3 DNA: TGCAGTGCTAGAGAATACCAGGGAAGATCTGGCTACACCTTC

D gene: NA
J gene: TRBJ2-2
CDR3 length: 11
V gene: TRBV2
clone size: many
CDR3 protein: CASSGTGELFF
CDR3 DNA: TGTGCCAGCAGTGGAACCGGGGAGCTGTTTTTT